A single sample is the source of the 2 T cell receptor beta chains below, sequenced in a study of cytomegalovirus exposure and HLA in healthy donors. The PCR made use of 60 Vbeta and 13 Jbeta primers. Assay used: immunoSEQ multiplex PCR; TCRdb lists only in-frame clones, some missing. This repertoire includes 70,000 or so clones. The sequenced material came from PBMCs. Receptor source: a man in his forties in good health and CMV-seronegative.

The chain has TRBV5-1 and TRBJ2-1, with TRBD2 matching 10 bases. With 4 bases clipped from V and 9 bases from J, the junction kept 7 bases outside the gene matches. Germline V gene data show CDR1 as SGHRS and CDR2 as YFSETQ. This CDR3 is built from 14 residues. The CDR3 here is CASSPTSGYGEQFF. CDR3 coding DNA: TGCGCCAGCAGCCCGACTAGCGGGTACGGTGAGCAGTTCTTC.

The genes are TRBV28 and TRBJ2-7, with 9 bases aligning to TRBD1. After removal of 6 bases from V and 5 bases from J, the junction contained 2 bases not matched to a gene. The CDR3 runs to 12 residues. Germline CDR1 and CDR2: MDHEN and SYDVKM. The CDR3 bases are TGTGCCAGCAGAGGGACAGGGCACGAGCAGTACTTC. This encodes CASRGTGHEQYF.